This TCR beta chain originates from a study of early T cells in non-severe SARS-CoV-2 infection. Researchers tagged individual cDNA molecules with unique molecular identifiers. TCRdb passed the 5' RACE reads through MiXCR, listing each CDR3 protein once. The sample includes tens of thousands of distinct CDR3 sequences, less than 15% of them seen just once. The V gene lost 4 bases and the J gene lost 2 bases, with 11 bases spanning the gap. This CDR3 has 14 residues. Germline assignment: CDR1 MDHEN and CDR2 SYDVKM. A few counts support this clonotype. Sequencing was performed on whole blood. The chain is built from TRBV28 and TRBJ1-2; the D is unclear. This TCR derives from an adult who was a healthcare worker with PCR-confirmed SARS-CoV-2 infection or an uninfected control (not recorded which). CDR3 bases: TGTGCCAGCAGTTGGGCTAATGGGAACTATGGCTACACCTTC. This gives the protein CASSWANGNYGYTF.